The present T cell receptor beta chain was sequenced within a study of brain T cells in children with intractable seizures. TCRdb's table, derived via immunoSEQ multiplex PCR, lists solely in-frame clones and lacks some. The sample contains approximately 44,000 clones, around 90% of which appear only once. Unmatched junction bases numbered 4, after V lost 4 bases and J lost 0 bases. Germline V CDR1 and CDR2: SGHTS, YDEGEE. The CDR3 extends over 15 amino acids. The source material was peripheral blood, sampled at surgery. The TCR originated in a girl aged 2-10 years with tuberous sclerosis and intractable seizures. This sequence joins TRBV5-8 and TRBJ1-3, with 7 bases matching TRBD1. The CDR3 sequence: CASSLTGFSGNTIYF. DNA for the CDR3: TGTGCCAGCAGCCTGACAGGGTTCTCTGGAAACACCATATATTTT.